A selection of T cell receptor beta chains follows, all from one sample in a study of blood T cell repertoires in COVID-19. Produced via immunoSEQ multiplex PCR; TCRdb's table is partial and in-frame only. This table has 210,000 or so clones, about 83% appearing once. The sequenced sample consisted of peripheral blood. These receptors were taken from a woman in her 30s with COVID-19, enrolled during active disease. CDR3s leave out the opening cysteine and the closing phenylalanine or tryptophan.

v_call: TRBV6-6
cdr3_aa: ASSPGGAGQSGANVLT

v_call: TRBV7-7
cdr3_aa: ASSLALMHRGAYEQY

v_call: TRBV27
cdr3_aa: ASSFKGPKAQY

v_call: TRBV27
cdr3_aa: ASSLFLRGGRTDTQY

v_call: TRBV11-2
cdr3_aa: ASSAPVVNEQF

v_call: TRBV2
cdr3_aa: ASSNGRNSPLH

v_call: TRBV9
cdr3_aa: ASSPDRGGNEKLF

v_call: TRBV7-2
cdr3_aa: ASSFIQGGREQF

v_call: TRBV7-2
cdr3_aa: ASSSDRYEQY

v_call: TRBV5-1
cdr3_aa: ASSWTGSLNEQF

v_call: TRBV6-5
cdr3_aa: ASSYSTGAQETQY

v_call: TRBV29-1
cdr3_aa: SVVVRGRADTQY

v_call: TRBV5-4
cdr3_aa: ASSSASGGSLGETQY

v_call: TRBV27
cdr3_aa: ASSLAGANEQF

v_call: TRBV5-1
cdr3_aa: ASSLEAGGNQETQY

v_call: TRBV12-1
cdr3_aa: ASSHPPGTSYNEQF

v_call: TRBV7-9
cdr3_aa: ASRSPGLQETQY

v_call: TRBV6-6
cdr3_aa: ASSSHEGKETQY

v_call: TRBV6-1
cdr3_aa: ASSDRRGQWSQPQH

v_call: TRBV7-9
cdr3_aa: ASSLAGAHEQY

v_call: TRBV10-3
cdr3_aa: AINGGGADEQY

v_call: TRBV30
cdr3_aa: AWSVRRGDSTYGYT

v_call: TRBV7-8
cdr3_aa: ASSYGRPPEETQY

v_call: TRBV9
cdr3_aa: ASSVDYTDTQY

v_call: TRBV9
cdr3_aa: ASSPGSGLVDYEQY

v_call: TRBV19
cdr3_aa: ASSPGQASNYGYT

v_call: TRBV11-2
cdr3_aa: ASSYGVALTGELF

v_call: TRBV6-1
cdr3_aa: ASSEGWQGAHNEQF

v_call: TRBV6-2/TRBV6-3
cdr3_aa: ASSYLNMERTNYGYT

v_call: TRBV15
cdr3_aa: ATSRVVNTEAF

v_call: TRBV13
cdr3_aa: ASSQGLLNQPQH

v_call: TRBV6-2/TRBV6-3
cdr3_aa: ASSYSKRERTDTQY

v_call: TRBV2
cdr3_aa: ASRRRQYPNYGYT

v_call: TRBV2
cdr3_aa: ARRRGNTEAF

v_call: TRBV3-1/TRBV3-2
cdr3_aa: ASSQDSLSKNIQY

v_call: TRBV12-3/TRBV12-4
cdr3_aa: ASSFKHTGELF

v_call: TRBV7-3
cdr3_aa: ASSLRTWGVRQPQH

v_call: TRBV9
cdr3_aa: ASSARDRTTSTDTQY

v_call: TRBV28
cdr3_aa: ASSLGWRGSTYEQY

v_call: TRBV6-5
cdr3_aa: ASSYQAGPNTEAF

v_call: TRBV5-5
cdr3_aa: ASSSTREKLF

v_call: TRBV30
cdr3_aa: AWAGTANSPLH

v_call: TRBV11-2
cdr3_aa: ASSSRGGAGELF

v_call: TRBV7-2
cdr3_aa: ASSRTPYSNQPQH

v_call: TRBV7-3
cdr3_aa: ASSKTSDGEQF

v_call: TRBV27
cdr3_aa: ANSLGTGTQETQY

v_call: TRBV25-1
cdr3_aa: ASSLTGYIDTQY

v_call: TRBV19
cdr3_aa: ASSGGRWDRGRGVDGYT

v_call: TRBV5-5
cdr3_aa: ASLGGGTEAF

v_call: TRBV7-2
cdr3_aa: ASSLVASGAGETQY

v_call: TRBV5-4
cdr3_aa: ASSFPGIYGYT

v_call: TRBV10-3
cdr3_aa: AINDGAEQF

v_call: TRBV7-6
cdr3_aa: ASSLGAGGSTNEKLF

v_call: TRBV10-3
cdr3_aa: AISETELNTEAF

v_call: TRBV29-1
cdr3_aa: SVATGTRWAF

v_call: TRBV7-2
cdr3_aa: ASSLAGTSGGYTGELF

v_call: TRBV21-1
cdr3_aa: ASSKTVSSGVKKEKTQY

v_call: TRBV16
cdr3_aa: ASSQYSGGPYNSPLH

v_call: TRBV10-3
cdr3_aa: AISESRTGDEQY